Following are 3 T cell receptor beta chains from one sample sequenced in a study of graft-versus-host responses after intestinal transplantation. Assay used: immunoSEQ multiplex PCR; TCRdb lists only in-frame clones, some missing. The sample lists just over 95,000 clones, 92% occurring once. Their antigens remain unidentified. The specimen was unstimulated CD4+ T cells sorted from spleen or lymph node cells, collected before intestinal transplant. The receptors were gathered from a human donor who received an intestinal transplant.

The gene calls are TRBV29-1 and TRBJ2-1; 13 positions match TRBD2. V lost 6 bases and J lost 4; bases outside the gene matches: 3. This CDR3 is 14 amino acids long. The germline V gene has CDR1 SQVTM and CDR2 ANQGSEA. The CDR3 nucleotides are TGCAGCGTACTAGCGGGAGGGTTTTACAATGAGCAGTTCTTC. It codes for CSVLAGGFYNEQFF.

The genes are TRBV5-1 and TRBJ2-1; 7 bases are shared with TRBD1. J was trimmed by 9 bases and V by 4 bases; bases with no gene match: 10. Germline V lookup: CDR1 SGHRS, CDR2 YFSETQ. The CDR3 consists of 14 residues. The CDR3 sequence: CASSRGGASVEQFF. The CDR3 region has the DNA TGCGCCAGCAGCAGAGGGGGCGCGTCTGTTGAGCAGTTCTTC.

Only one count was recorded for this clone. This chain connects TRBV6-1 to TRBJ1-2, with D perhaps TRBD1 (5 bases). The CDR3 has 14 amino acids. V lost 3 bases and J lost 1, with 9 bases in between. The germline CDR1 and CDR2 sequences are MNHNS and SASEGT. The CDR3 DNA sequence: TGTGCCAGCAGTGAGGACACCAATAACTATGGCTACACCTTC. It encodes CASSEDTNNYGYTF.